A single sample is the source of the 23 T cell receptor beta chains below, sequenced in a study of identical twins. TCRdb re-derived calls from the 5' RACE reads in MiXCR, one entry per CDR3 protein. This table has about 1.7 million distinct CDR3 sequences, about 31% appearing once. Sequenced material: cord blood. All receptors derive from a newborn girl in good health.

A few counts support this clonotype. The V gene is TRBV29-1, the J gene TRBJ2-1, with D hard to call. The end of the DNA aligns better with TRBJ2-7, so the J call may be wrong. Looked up from germline, CDR1 is SQVTM and CDR2 is ANQGSEA. The CDR3 is 13 residues long. CDR3 in amino acids: CSVAQTSYNEQYF. CDR3 DNA: TGCAGCGTCGCCCAAACCTCCTACAATGAGCAGTACTTC.

The rearrangement joins TRBV20-1 to TRBJ2-1, with D maybe TRBD2 (5 bases). This CDR3 has 14 residues. CDR1 is DFQATT, CDR2 SNEGSKA, per germline (reference sequence). V was cut by 2 bases and J by 5 bases, with 13 bases left in between. CDR3 nucleotide sequence: TGCAGTGCTAGAAAGCTAGCTGCCCACAATGAGCAGTTCTTC. Protein product: CSARKLAAHNEQFF.

V and J are TRBV28 and TRBJ2-7; 9 bases map to TRBD2. Losses at the gene ends were 5 bases for V and 3 bases for J; bases not matched to a gene: 2. CDR1 and CDR2 from the germline V gene are MDHEN and SYDVKM. The CDR3 runs to 13 residues. The DNA of the CDR3 is TGTGCCAGCAGTGGGACTAGCTTCTACGAGCAGTACTTC. Residues: CASSGTSFYEQYF.

This clonotype was seen a handful of times. V gene TRBV6-6 combines with J gene TRBJ1-6; no firm D call. This CDR3 comprises 15 residues. With 2 bases removed from V and 5 bases from J, the gap between germline ends came to 10 bases. Germline V gives CDR1 MNHNY, CDR2 SVGAGI (reference sequence). CDR3 protein: CASSYLQPHNSPLHF. The CDR3 region has the DNA TGTGCCAGCAGTTACCTACAGCCCCATAATTCACCCCTCCACTTT.

In the case of this clonotype: A much larger clonotype is one base distant, so this may be a read error. The V gene is TRBV7-2, the J gene TRBJ2-1; no clear D gene. This CDR3 region has 14 residues. V lost 1 base, J lost 9 bases, and 13 bases lay in between. Germline V gene data show CDR1 as SGHTA and CDR2 as FQGNSA. The CDR3 DNA follows: TGTGCCAGCAGCTTAGAAGCAGGTTGCGGTGAGCAGTTCTTC. It codes for CASSLEAGCGEQFF. Combining the CDR3 with reference TRBV7-2 and TRBJ2-1 gives the whole variable domain GAGVSQSPSNKVTEKGKDVELRCDPISGHTALYWYRQSLGQGLEFLIYFQGNSAPDKSGLPSDRFSAERTGGSVSTLTIQRTQQEDSAVYLCASSLEAGCGEQFFGPGTRLTVL.

This clonotype was counted between two and nine times. The V call is TRBV7-6, the J call TRBJ2-3; no definite D call. The V end lost 5 bases, the J end lost 6 bases, and 15 bases lay between the germline ends. The V gene's germline CDR1 is SGHVS and CDR2 FNYEAQ. CDR3 length: 14 residues. In DNA, the CDR3 is TGTGCCAGCAGCCAGGTCCTTGGGTACGATACGCAGTATTTT. Translation gives CASSQVLGYDTQYF.

The rearrangement links TRBV30 to TRBJ2-7; 9 positions match TRBD2. The J segment lost 5 bases and the V segment lost 0 bases, leaving 11 bases of the junction unmatched. The CDR3 consists of 16 residues. Germline V CDR1 and CDR2: GTSNPN, SVGIG (reference sequence). The CDR3 spells CAWSVSRGGLADEQYF. CDR3 in DNA: TGTGCCTGGAGTGTGTCCCGGGGGGGACTAGCCGACGAGCAGTACTTC.

Points on this clonotype: One end of the junction does not line up with germline, which may come from a read error. The rearrangement links TRBV20-1 to TRBJ2-5; D unclear. The CDR3 is made up of 13 amino acids. Germline loops: CDR1 DFQATT, CDR2 SNEGSKA (reference sequence). The CDR3 here is CSVRPGTWNEQYF. The CDR3 DNA reads as TGCAGTGTTAGACCAGGAACCTGGAATGAGCAGTACTTC.

This clonotype has at least ten counts. This chain joins TRBV10-3 and TRBJ1-2; D is unresolved. Per the germline V gene, CDR1 is ENHRY and CDR2 is SYGVKD. CDR3 size: 14 residues. Trimming removed 2 bases at V and 0 bases at J, with 7 bases between. CDR3 region: CAISEGDSNYGYTF. The DNA for the CDR3 is TGTGCCATCAGTGAGGGGGATTCTAACTATGGCTACACCTTC.

This clonotype came up a few times. The rearrangement joins TRBV4-2 to TRBJ2-3; TRBD2 matches at 7 bases. The CDR3 is made up of 16 amino acids. Germline CDR1 LGHNA, CDR2 YNFKEQ. The J segment lost 4 bases and the V segment lost 0 bases, leaving 7 bases of the junction unmatched. CDR3 coding DNA: TGTGCCAGCAGCCAAGATGGCGGGAGAGGCGCAGATACGCAGTATTTT. It translates to CASSQDGGRGADTQYF.

This clonotype has at least ten counts. The V call is TRBV5-1, the J call TRBJ2-5; 7 nucleotides agree with TRBD1. The CDR3 has 14 residues. V lost 1 base and J lost 4; bases outside the gene matches: 4. In germline, CDR1 is SGHRS, CDR2 YFSETQ. DNA of the CDR3: TGCGCCAGCAGCTTGATGGGACAGCTAGAGACCCAGTACTTC. The encoded protein is CASSLMGQLETQYF. The variable domain in full, with the rest retrieved from reference TRBV5-1 and TRBJ2-5, is KAGVTQTPRYLIKTRGQQVTLSCSPISGHRSVSWYQQTPGQGLQFLFEYFSETQRNKGNFPGRFSGRQFSNSRSEMNVSTLELGDSALYLCASSLMGQLETQYFGPGTRLLVL.

The chain is built from TRBV2 and TRBJ2-1; the match to TRBD1 covers 8 bases. The J call may be in error: the DNA end matches TRBJ2-7 better. The CDR3 has 14 amino acids. Germline values: CDR1 SNHLY, CDR2 FYNNEI. CDR3 nucleotide sequence: TGTGCCAGCAGCGACAGGGGCTCCTACAATGAGCAGTACTTC. Translation gives CASSDRGSYNEQYF.

The chain carries TRBV6-6 and TRBJ2-7; 10 bases map to TRBD1. The junction had 2 bases not matched to a gene; V was cut back by 0 bases and J by 6 bases. The CDR3 consists of 14 residues. Germline-derived CDR1 and CDR2 are MNHNY and SVGAGI (reference sequence). CDR3 nucleotides: TGTGCCAGCAGTTACTCTCGGGACAGGGGCGAGCAGTACTTC. It specifies CASSYSRDRGEQYF.

This clonotype was seen a handful of times. This rearrangement joins TRBV5-1 to TRBJ2-1; 9 bases are shared with TRBD2. The CDR3 spans 16 residues. V lost 0 bases and J lost 3; bases outside the gene matches: 4. Germline CDR1 is SGHRS and CDR2 is YFSETQ. CDR3 nucleotides: TGCGCCAGCAGCTTGGATCCTAGCGGGATCTACAATGAGCAGTTCTTC. It encodes CASSLDPSGIYNEQFF.

This chain uses TRBV7-9 with TRBJ2-1; D is unresolved. CDR3 length equals 17 residues. Per germline, CDR1 SEHNR and CDR2 FQNEAQ (reference sequence). With 1 base removed from V and 0 bases from J, the gap between germline ends came to 13 bases. The CDR3 DNA follows: TGTGCCAGCAGCTTAGGGCGTCAGATTAGCTCCTACAATGAGCAGTTCTTC. The encoded protein is CASSLGRQISSYNEQFF.

In this sample, this clonotype turned up many times. CDR3 residues: CASSLPPLWGTDTQYF. CDR3 nucleotide sequence: TGTGCCAGCAGCTTGCCCCCCCTTTGGGGCACAGATACGCAGTATTTT. The rearrangement joins TRBV5-6 to TRBJ2-3; unclear D gene. Trimming cost V 1 base and J 1 base, with 13 bases left between them. CDR3 length: 16 amino acids. Germline CDR1 SGHDT, CDR2 YYEEEE.

The rearrangement uses TRBV10-3 and TRBJ2-4; tentatively, D is TRBD2 (6 bases). The V and J ends lost 4 bases and 0 bases respectively, with 13 bases between them. CDR3 size: 16 residues. Germline-derived CDR1 and CDR2 are ENHRY and SYGVKD. CDR3 residues: CAISVGPAGAKNIQYF. Written as DNA, the CDR3 is TGTGCCATCAGTGTAGGGCCAGCGGGAGCCAAAAACATTCAGTACTTC.

This clonotype has more than one count but fewer than ten. The J gene is TRBJ1-2, the V gene TRBV28; TRBD1 matches 12 bases. CDR1 and CDR2 from the germline V gene are MDHEN and SYDVKM. CDR3 size: 14 residues. J was trimmed by 8 bases and V by 6 bases; bases with no gene match: 7. The CDR3 DNA is TGTGCCAGCAGACCCGGGACAGGGGGCGCGGGCTACACCTTC. This codes for CASRPGTGGAGYTF.

The J gene is TRBJ1-2, the V gene TRBV27; 10 bases align to TRBD1. The junction had 8 bases not matched to a gene; V was cut back by 4 bases and J by 6 bases. The CDR3 length is 15 residues. Germline V gene lookup returns CDR1 MNHEY and CDR2 SMNVEV (reference sequence). CDR3 DNA sequence: TGTGCCAGCAGTTACTTGGACAGGGGGTCGGATGGCTACACCTTC. Its translation is CASSYLDRGSDGYTF.

Details on this clonotype: Germline is not matched at one junction end, which may reflect a read error. The chain joins TRBV7-2 to TRBJ1-4, with 8 bases aligning to TRBD1. The CDR3 has 16 amino acids. Germline V gene sequence: CDR1 SGHTA, CDR2 FQGNSA. DNA for the CDR3: TGTGCCGGCAGTCTTCAAACAGGGGGGTTGAGTGAAAAACTGTTTTTT. Protein: CAGSLQTGGLSEKLFF.

The table lists this clonotype with a few counts. This chain links TRBV7-2 with TRBJ2-7, with D perhaps matching TRBD2 (6 bases). V lost 5 bases and J 8 bases, leaving 19 bases between the germline ends. CDR3 length equals 14 residues. Germline CDR1 and CDR2: SGHTA and FQGNSA. CDR3 residues: CASSQPGRASQQYF. The CDR3 DNA reads as TGTGCCAGCAGCCAGCCCGGGAGAGCCTCTCAGCAGTACTTC. The variable domain in full, completed from reference TRBV7-2 and TRBJ2-7, reads GAGVSQSPSNKVTEKGKDVELRCDPISGHTALYWYRQSLGQGLEFLIYFQGNSAPDKSGLPSDRFSAERTGGSVSTLTIQRTQQEDSAVYLCASSQPGRASQQYFGPGTRLTVT.

This chain's CDR3 is CASSPLGGAVFGTEAFF. DNA for the CDR3: TGTGCCAGCAGCCCCCTGGGGGGGGCCGTATTCGGCACTGAAGCTTTCTTT. The chain employs TRBV14 and TRBJ1-1, with D perhaps TRBD1 (6 bases). Trimming took off 4 bases at V and 4 bases at J, with 22 bases between the two ends. Germline lookup yields CDR1 SGHDN and CDR2 FVKESK. The CDR3 is made up of 17 amino acids.

This sequence joins TRBV14 and TRBJ1-2; D gene ambiguous. The germline V and J ends were trimmed by 5 bases and 1 base, with 14 bases remaining between them. The CDR3 is made up of 15 amino acids. Per the germline V gene, CDR1 is SGHDN and CDR2 is FVKESK. CDR3 nucleotides: TGTGCCAGCAGCACGCGAGGGCTACTTAACTATGGCTACACCTTC. It codes for CASSTRGLLNYGYTF.